This T cell receptor (beta chain) appears in the sequencing data of a study of CD8 T cells in Susac syndrome. Random hexamers were used to reverse transcribe the RNA input (about 0.5 to 1 ug). TCRdb called the immunoSEQ multiplex PCR reads again in MiXCR, with one record for every CDR3 protein. The table shows 130,000 to 150,000 distinct CDR3 sequences, with around 94% occurring only once. This CDR3 region has 11 residues. Germline V gene data show CDR1 as MGHDK and CDR2 as SYGVNS. Trimming took off 4 bases at V and 11 bases at J, with 11 bases between the two ends. J is TRBJ1-1 and V is TRBV25-1; unclear D gene. This receptor was obtained from a human donor in good health. The specimen sequenced was CD8+ T cells from PBMCs. The CDR3 loop reads CASSGGGMAFF. CDR3 nucleotides: TGTGCCAGCAGTGGGGGTGGGATGGCTTTCTTT. The variable domain in full, with the rest retrieved from reference TRBV25-1 and TRBJ1-1, is EADIYQTPRYLVIGTGKKITLECSQTMGHDKMYWYQQDPGMELHLIHYSYGVNSTEKGDLSSESTVSRIRTEHFPLTLESARPSHTSQYLCASSGGGMAFFGQGTRLTVV.